The 21 T cell receptor beta chains below come from one sample, sequenced in a study of blood T cell repertoires in COVID-19. TCRdb keeps only in-frame clones here, not all; method: immunoSEQ multiplex PCR. The sample has some 180,000 clones, around 80% seen once; the top ten hold around 7%. Sequenced input: peripheral blood. Receptors originate from a woman aged 40 to 50 with COVID-19, enrolled during active disease.

The V and J genes are TRBV27 and TRBJ2-7; TRBD1 matches at 10 bases. Looked up from germline, CDR1 is MNHEY and CDR2 is SMNVEV (reference sequence). The V gene end was trimmed by 10 bases and the J gene end by 4 bases; junction bases not matched to a gene: 4. The CDR3 runs to 12 residues. Here the CDR3 reads CATGQGDYEQYF. CDR3 coding DNA: TGTGCCACCGGACAGGGGGATTACGAGCAGTACTTC.

The chain couples TRBV6-5 to TRBJ1-2, with 8 bases identical to TRBD1. The length of the CDR3 is 16 residues. The germline V gene encodes CDR1 MNHEY and CDR2 SVGAGI. Trimming at V came to 2 bases and at J to 1 base, leaving 6 bases not matched to a gene. In nucleotides, the CDR3 is TGTGCCAGCAGTTACCGAGGGACAGGCATTAACTATGGCTACACCTTC. It specifies CASSYRGTGINYGYTF.

V is TRBV4-1 and J is TRBJ1-6, with D perhaps matching TRBD1 (5 bases). The CDR3 is 13 amino acids. Trimming took 4 bases from V and 12 from J, leaving 13 bases between them. Germline values: CDR1 MGHRA, CDR2 YSYEKL. The CDR3 loop reads CASSLQGLQPLHF. Here the CDR3 DNA reads TGCGCCAGCAGCCTCCAGGGACTCCAACCCCTCCACTTT.

V usage is TRBV7-8 and J usage is TRBJ2-5; maybe TRBD2 (7 bases). Trimming took off 3 bases at V and 5 bases at J, with 19 bases between the two ends. The CDR3 loop spans 16 amino acids. CDR1 and CDR2 (germline): SGHVS, FQNEAQ. CDR3 residues: CASSLGGGQQGETQYF. The CDR3 bases are TGTGCCAGCAGCTTGGGAGGGGGTCAACAGGGTGAGACCCAGTACTTC.

V and J are TRBV7-9 and TRBJ1-6; 7 bases agree with TRBD1. The CDR3 consists of 18 residues. Germline CDR1 reads SEHNR; CDR2 reads FQNEAQ (reference sequence). Trimming removed 0 bases from V and 5 bases from J; junction bases left unmatched: 10. The CDR3 region has the DNA TGTGCCAGCAGCTTAGCCGGGACAGCCCTGAGGGATAATTCACCCCTCCACTTT. As protein: CASSLAGTALRDNSPLHF.

The V call is TRBV2, the J call TRBJ1-6; 7 positions agree with TRBD1. This CDR3 region has 15 residues. After removal of 3 bases from V and 6 bases from J, the junction contained 5 bases not matched to a gene. CDR1 is SNHLY, CDR2 FYNNEI, per germline. CDR3 nucleotide sequence: TGTGCCAGCAGTGAGAGGACAGGTCCTAATTCACCCCTCCACTTT. It yields the protein CASSERTGPNSPLHF.

This clone was seen only a few times. The rearrangement uses TRBV19 and TRBJ1-2; no definite D call. V dropped 5 bases and J dropped 6 bases, with 16 bases sitting between them. Germline CDR1 LNHDA, CDR2 SQIVND (reference sequence). The CDR3 runs 14 residues. CDR3 protein: CASSSYGRWDGYTF. The CDR3 nucleotides read TGTGCCAGTAGTTCTTACGGCAGGTGGGATGGCTACACCTTC.

This clone showed up just once. The rearrangement uses TRBV7-8 and TRBJ1-5; D unclear. From germline, CDR1 is SGHVS and CDR2 FQNEAQ. The CDR3 sequence is 15 residues long. Trimming cost V 5 bases and J 7 bases, with 18 bases left between them. The chain's CDR3 is CASSPSTGKGQPQHF. CDR3 coding DNA: TGTGCCAGCAGCCCTAGCACGGGTAAGGGCCAGCCCCAGCATTTT.

This clone was counted a few times. The chain uses TRBV6-5 and TRBJ2-2; the D gene is possibly TRBD1 (6 bases). V was pared by 7 bases and J by 2 bases, with 11 bases between. Per the germline V gene, CDR1 is MNHEY and CDR2 is SVGAGI. The CDR3 loop spans 14 amino acids. CDR3 region: CASMLTGNTGELFF. The CDR3 bases are TGTGCCAGCATGTTGACAGGAAACACCGGGGAGCTGTTTTTT.

CDR3 region: CASEPDRAAKNIQYF. CDR3 DNA: TGTGCCAGCGAACCGGACAGGGCGGCCAAAAACATTCAGTACTTC. The V call is TRBV2, the J call TRBJ2-4; 8 positions match TRBD1. The V gene's germline CDR1 is SNHLY and CDR2 FYNNEI. The CDR3 is 15 amino acids. V trimming: 8 bases; J trimming: 1 base; junction bases outside the gene matches: 7.

This rearrangement joins TRBV5-1 to TRBJ1-2, with TRBD1 identical over 8 bases. The ends lost 2 bases at V and 4 bases at J; junction bases unmatched: 13. Germline V CDR1 and CDR2: SGHRS, YFSETQ. This CDR3 is built from 17 residues. The CDR3 DNA sequence: TGCGCCAGCAGCTTTAGGAGTGGACGGGGACAGGCCTATGGCTACACCTTC. It encodes CASSFRSGRGQAYGYTF.

The genes are TRBV6-1 and TRBJ2-1; 7 nucleotides align to TRBD2. Germline values: CDR1 MNHNS, CDR2 SASEGT. The CDR3 has 16 residues. V shed 0 bases and J 4 bases; nucleotides not matched to a gene: 6. CDR3 sequence reads: CASSEAFAGAYNEQFF. Written as DNA, the CDR3 is TGTGCCAGCAGTGAAGCCTTCGCGGGAGCGTACAATGAGCAGTTCTTC.

The chain joins TRBV10-3 to TRBJ1-1; perhaps TRBD1 as D (5 bases). The CDR3 extends over 12 amino acids. From germline, CDR1 is ENHRY and CDR2 SYGVKD. The V gene lost 5 bases and the J gene lost 1 base, with 5 bases spanning the gap. The CDR3 bases are TGTGCCATCAGTCAGGGGAACACTGAAGCTTTCTTT. Translation: CAISQGNTEAFF.

V gene TRBV5-5 combines with J gene TRBJ2-2; tentatively, D is TRBD1 (5 bases). CDR1 is SGHKS and CDR2 is YYEKEE in the germline V gene (reference sequence). V dropped 0 bases and J dropped 7 bases, with 10 bases sitting between them. The CDR3 is 14 amino acids. The CDR3 DNA sequence: TGTGCCAGCAGCTTGGCGGCAGGGAACGGGGAGCTGTTTTTT. Protein: CASSLAAGNGELFF.

CDR3 sequence reads: CASSDQGRGEKLFF. In nucleotides, the CDR3 is TGTGCCAGCAGTGACCAGGGGCGAGGAGAAAAACTGTTTTTT. The V and J genes are TRBV6-1 and TRBJ1-4; TRBD1 is a possible D gene (6 bases). The length of the CDR3 is 14 residues. Germline CDR1 and CDR2: MNHNS and SASEGT. The V end lost 3 bases, the J end lost 8 bases, and 13 bases lay between the germline ends.

The chain links TRBV7-9 to TRBJ2-7; the D gene is possibly TRBD2 (6 bases). Germline CDR1 and CDR2: SEHNR and FQNEAQ (reference sequence). This CDR3 comprises 13 residues. Between the trimmed V and J ends, which lost 5 bases and 4 bases, there was a span of 12 bases. The CDR3 region has the DNA TGTGCCAGCAGCCCGGGCGGAGGGTACGAGCAGTACTTC. Translation gives CASSPGGGYEQYF.

The sample holds one count of this clone. V and J are TRBV14 and TRBJ1-1; D gene unclear. V gave up 4 bases and J gave up 0 bases, with 9 bases separating them. This CDR3 is 14 amino acids long. Germline assignment: CDR1 SGHDN and CDR2 FVKESK. The CDR3 DNA sequence: TGTGCCAGCAGCCGACAAGCCATGAACACTGAAGCTTTCTTT. It yields the protein CASSRQAMNTEAFF.

The rearrangement links TRBV5-6 to TRBJ1-3, with D perhaps matching TRBD1 (6 bases). Germline loops: CDR1 SGHDT, CDR2 YYEEEE. Trimming took off 4 bases at V and 4 bases at J, with 9 bases between the two ends. CDR3 length: 13 amino acids. Here the CDR3 reads CASSQDRGNTIYF. CDR3 nucleotides: TGTGCCAGCAGCCAGGACAGAGGAAACACCATATATTTT.

This sequence joins TRBV6-5 and TRBJ1-5; D is perhaps TRBD1 (6 bases). Trimming pared 4 bases from V and 6 bases from J, leaving 13 bases between. CDR3 length: 14 residues. Per the germline V gene, CDR1 is MNHEY and CDR2 is SVGAGI. The CDR3 spells CASSFRGIGQPQHF. The DNA for the CDR3 is TGTGCCAGCAGTTTCAGGGGAATTGGTCAGCCCCAGCATTTT.

This clone was found a few times. The V and J genes are TRBV6-5 and TRBJ2-7; D perhaps matches TRBD2 (6 bases). Germline V gene sequence: CDR1 MNHEY, CDR2 SVGAGI. The CDR3 is 15 amino acids. V lost 0 bases and J 3 bases, leaving 12 bases between the germline ends. This chain's CDR3 is CASSYSRAGNYEQYF. In nucleotides, the CDR3 is TGTGCCAGCAGTTACTCGAGGGCGGGGAACTACGAGCAGTACTTC.

This rearrangement joins TRBV7-9 to TRBJ2-5; TRBD2 agrees at 9 bases. V shed 1 base, J shed 5 bases, and the junction held 11 bases outside the gene matches. The CDR3 is made up of 17 amino acids. Germline V gene data show CDR1 as SEHNR and CDR2 as FQNEAQ (reference sequence). The CDR3 spells CASSLVASGGGAETQYF. The CDR3 DNA sequence: TGTGCCAGCAGCTTAGTGGCGTCAGGCGGGGGGGCCGAGACCCAGTACTTC.